The 29 T cell receptor beta chains below all came from one sample that was sequenced in a study of shared clonotypes between healthy human individuals. TCRdb's copy holds only in-frame clones and misses some; the assay was immunoSEQ multiplex PCR. This sample has about 1 million clones, with 75% found just once. Material: memory CD4+ T cells sorted from blood. Indicated subset: CD45RA-negative fraction. The receptors were sampled from a man aged 18 to 29 in good health.

The chain combines TRBV5-1 with TRBJ1-1; D may be TRBD1 (5 bases). Deletions cut 5 bases from V and 1 base from J, with 9 bases between. The CDR3 loop spans 13 amino acids. Germline V gene lookup returns CDR1 SGHRS and CDR2 YFSETQ. Here the CDR3 reads CASRFGQNTEAFF. DNA for the CDR3: TGCGCCAGCAGGTTCGGACAGAACACTGAAGCTTTCTTT.

V usage is TRBV30 and J usage is TRBJ1-2, with unresolved D. The germline V gene has CDR1 GTSNPN and CDR2 SVGIG (reference sequence). The V end lost 0 bases, the J end lost 4 bases, and 12 bases lay between the germline ends. CDR3 length equals 14 residues. CDR3 sequence: CAWSVGRGPYGYTF. In DNA form, the CDR3 reads TGTGCCTGGAGTGTAGGACGAGGCCCCTATGGCTACACCTTC.

The CDR3 nucleotides read TGTGCCAGCAGTCTCATAGCGGGGGATGGCTACACCTTC. This encodes CASSLIAGDGYTF. V gene TRBV6-1 combines with J gene TRBJ1-2; the D gene is possibly TRBD1 (5 bases). Trimming stripped 5 bases from V and 6 bases from J, with 13 bases between. The CDR3 totals 13 residues. Per the germline V gene, CDR1 is MNHNS and CDR2 is SASEGT.

This clone was detected ten times or more. The chain combines TRBV7-2 with TRBJ2-7; 10 positions match TRBD2. Germline V gives CDR1 SGHTA, CDR2 FQGNSA. J was trimmed by 0 bases and V by 5 bases; bases with no gene match: 13. This CDR3 has 18 amino acids. CDR3 region: CASSPLLAGGGSSYEQYF. The CDR3, as DNA: TGTGCCAGCAGCCCCTTATTAGCGGGGGGCGGAAGCTCCTACGAGCAGTACTTC.

V and J are TRBV12-5 and TRBJ2-3, with TRBD2 identical over 7 bases. This CDR3 comprises 16 residues. Germline trimming cut 3 bases from V and 0 bases from J; bases unmatched to any gene: 6. Germline V gene lookup returns CDR1 LGHNT and CDR2 FRNRAP. The CDR3: CASGFMIAGSTDTQYF. CDR3 sequence (DNA): TGTGCTAGTGGTTTCATGATAGCGGGTAGCACAGATACGCAGTATTTT.

This clone appeared a single time. Additional DNA sequences in this sample encode the identical CDR3. V is TRBV18 and J is TRBJ2-5; D uncertain. This CDR3 has 11 residues. V dropped 3 bases and J dropped 4 bases, with 3 bases sitting between them. Germline values: CDR1 KGHSH, CDR2 LQKENI. The CDR3 bases are TGTGCCAGCTCACCCGGAGAGACCCAGTACTTC. It is translated as CASSPGETQYF.

This clone was observed a handful of times. The V gene is TRBV2, the J gene TRBJ2-3; TRBD2 aligns across 14 bases. This CDR3 has 16 amino acids. The germline V gene encodes CDR1 SNHLY and CDR2 FYNNEI. With V trimmed by 4 bases and J by 6 bases, 6 bases remained unmatched. In nucleotides, the CDR3 is TGTGCCAGCAGTGCGGGACTAGCGGGAGCTATGGATACGCAGTATTTT. Translated: CASSAGLAGAMDTQYF.

The rearrangement joins TRBV9 to TRBJ2-6, with TRBD2 matching 7 bases. The V gene end was trimmed by 2 bases and the J gene end by 0 bases; junction bases not matched to a gene: 2. Per the germline V gene, CDR1 is SGDLS and CDR2 is YYNGEE. CDR3 length: 16 amino acids. This chain's CDR3 is CASSVASGSGANVLTF. As DNA, the CDR3 is TGTGCCAGCAGCGTGGCTAGCGGCTCTGGGGCCAACGTCCTGACTTTC.

Points on this clone: It may be a read error: a sequence one base away is much more abundant. Other DNA sequences within the sample encode an identical CDR3. The chain has TRBV30 and TRBJ2-6; 8 nucleotides line up with TRBD1. This CDR3 spans 17 amino acids. V trimming: 3 bases; J trimming: 0 bases; junction bases outside the gene matches: 7. Germline CDR1 and CDR2: GTSNPN and SVGIG (reference sequence). The CDR3 reads CAWRAGQGASGANVLTF. CDR3 sequence (DNA): TGTGCCTGGAGGGCGGGGCAGGGGGCCTCTGGGGCCAACGTCCTGACTTTC.

The chain is built from TRBV30 and TRBJ2-5; D is unclear. The J call may be incorrect, as the DNA end agrees better with TRBJ2-7. Germline V gene data show CDR1 as GTSNPN and CDR2 as SVGIG (reference sequence). CDR3 length: 11 residues. CDR3: CAWSSLSEQYF. In DNA, the CDR3 is TGTGCCTGGAGCAGCCTCTCCGAGCAGTACTTC.

V is TRBV9 and J is TRBJ1-2; D gene unclear. This CDR3 comprises 13 residues. The germline V gene encodes CDR1 SGDLS and CDR2 YYNGEE. V was pared by 3 bases and J by 1 base, with 7 bases between. The CDR3, as DNA: TGTGCCAGCAGCGAGAACTTTAACTATGGCTACACCTTC. Protein: CASSENFNYGYTF.

This clone has a single count. J is TRBJ2-1 and V is TRBV10-1, with D maybe TRBD2 (5 bases). From germline, CDR1 is WNHNN and CDR2 SYGVQD (reference sequence). The germline V and J ends were trimmed by 1 base and 6 bases, with 10 bases remaining between them. The CDR3 has 14 residues. The CDR3 nucleotides read TGCGCCAGCAGTGAGTTCGGGATGGGCAATGAGCAGTTCTTC. Its translation: CASSEFGMGNEQFF.

This sequence joins TRBV18 and TRBJ2-5, with D perhaps matching TRBD2 (6 bases). CDR1 KGHSH and CDR2 LQKENI come from the germline V gene. The CDR3 contains 14 residues. V was trimmed by 8 bases and J by 4 bases, leaving 17 bases between them. The CDR3 coding sequence is TGTGCCAGCCCCACTGGGGCGGGACGAGAGACCCAGTACTTC. Translation gives CASPTGAGRETQYF.

CDR3 nucleotides: TGTGCCACCAATCGCCAGGGGGTCAATCAGCCCCAGCATTTT. This encodes CATNRQGVNQPQHF. The chain joins TRBV6-1 to TRBJ1-5, with 7 bases aligning to TRBD1. The CDR3 extends over 14 amino acids. Germline CDR1 and CDR2: MNHNS and SASEGT. The J segment lost 3 bases and the V segment lost 10 bases, leaving 9 bases of the junction unmatched.

The rearrangement joins TRBV9 to TRBJ2-3; weak D call: TRBD2 (5 bases). With 3 bases removed from V and 1 base from J, the gap between germline ends came to 12 bases. The CDR3 spans 15 residues. Looked up from germline, CDR1 is SGDLS and CDR2 is YYNGEE. The CDR3 region is CASSGDGRGTDTQYF. As DNA, the CDR3 is TGTGCCAGCAGCGGAGACGGGCGGGGCACAGATACGCAGTATTTT.

The CDR3 coding sequence is TGTGCCAGCAGCGTAGGGGGACAGGGGAACGAAAAACTGTTTTTT. Translated: CASSVGGQGNEKLFF. The chain employs TRBV9 and TRBJ1-4; TRBD1 aligns across 10 bases. The CDR3 sequence is 15 residues long. Germline V gene data show CDR1 as SGDLS and CDR2 as YYNGEE. J was trimmed by 8 bases and V by 0 bases; bases with no gene match: 4.

This chain links TRBV11-3 with TRBJ2-7; D ambiguous. The ends were cut back, 1 base at V and 3 bases at J, with 13 bases in the middle. The CDR3 runs to 15 residues. CDR1 and CDR2 from the germline V gene are SGHNT and YENEEA. The CDR3 bases are TGTGCCAGCAGCTTAGGGTCGTGGGGAAACTACGAGCAGTACTTC. Translating it yields CASSLGSWGNYEQYF.

This clone was seen a handful of times. The chain links TRBV6-1 to TRBJ1-6; possible D gene TRBD1, 6 bases. V was trimmed by 7 bases and J by 5 bases, leaving 12 bases between them. Germline loops: CDR1 MNHNS, CDR2 SASEGT. CDR3 length equals 14 residues. Here the CDR3 DNA reads TGTGCCAGCAAGGCCCGACAGGATAATTCACCCCTCCACTTT. It is translated as CASKARQDNSPLHF.

J is TRBJ1-5 and V is TRBV5-5; 8 bases fit TRBD1. Trimming removed 4 bases from V and 2 bases from J; junction bases left unmatched: 8. The CDR3 totals 16 residues. Germline CDR1 is SGHKS and CDR2 is YYEKEE (reference sequence). The CDR3 spells CASSPTTGVGNQPQHF. CDR3 coding DNA: TGTGCCAGCAGCCCTACGACAGGGGTGGGCAATCAGCCCCAGCATTTT.

This clone appeared once. The gene calls are TRBV5-5 and TRBJ2-5; the D is unclear. The germline CDR1 and CDR2 sequences are SGHKS and YYEKEE (reference sequence). The CDR3 extends over 14 amino acids. V lost 0 bases and J lost 0, with 6 bases in between. CDR3 coding DNA: TGTGCCAGCAGCTTGGACAGCAACCAAGAGACCCAGTACTTC. Protein sequence: CASSLDSNQETQYF.

The rearrangement joins TRBV18 to TRBJ2-5; D not resolved. Trimming pared 0 bases from V and 4 bases from J, leaving 9 bases between. CDR1 is KGHSH and CDR2 is LQKENI in the germline V gene. The CDR3 loop spans 14 amino acids. DNA of the CDR3: TGTGCCAGCTCACCACCTACTACCAGAGAGACCCAGTACTTC. Its translation: CASSPPTTRETQYF.

Comments on this clone: The identical CDR3 is also encoded by other nucleotide sequences in the sample. This sequence joins TRBV5-1 and TRBJ2-2; D perhaps matches TRBD2 (6 bases). The CDR3 loop spans 14 amino acids. V was shortened by 2 bases and J by 1 base, with 6 bases between the two germline ends. CDR1 is SGHRS and CDR2 is YFSETQ in the germline V gene. CDR3: CASSFGGNTGELFF. DNA for the CDR3: TGCGCCAGCAGCTTCGGGGGGAACACCGGGGAGCTGTTTTTT.

The V gene is TRBV7-2, the J gene TRBJ2-7, with unresolved D. V was pared by 5 bases and J by 3 bases, with 5 bases between. CDR1 and CDR2 (germline): SGHTA, FQGNSA. The CDR3 spans 11 residues. The CDR3 region is CASSQHYEQYF. The CDR3 DNA reads TGTGCCAGCAGCCAACACTACGAGCAGTACTTC. The variable domain in full, completed from reference TRBV7-2 and TRBJ2-7, reads GAGVSQSPSNKVTEKGKDVELRCDPISGHTALYWYRQSLGQGLEFLIYFQGNSAPDKSGLPSDRFSAERTGGSVSTLTIQRTQQEDSAVYLCASSQHYEQYFGPGTRLTVT.

As regards this clone: At one end, the junction sequence differs from germline, possibly due to a read error. This chain joins TRBV7-7 and TRBJ2-5, with 7 bases aligning to TRBD1. This CDR3 spans 15 amino acids. The germline V gene has CDR1 SSHAT and CDR2 FNYEAQ (reference sequence). The CDR3 sequence: CASSRATGIVETQYF. The CDR3 nucleotides read TGTGCTAGCAGCCGTGCGACAGGGATCGTTGAGACCCAGTACTTC.

This clone was seen only once. The genes are TRBV5-1 and TRBJ2-7, with 7 bases identical to TRBD2. V trimming: 4 bases; J trimming: 5 bases; junction bases outside the gene matches: 9. Germline V lookup: CDR1 SGHRS, CDR2 YFSETQ. This CDR3 comprises 14 residues. CDR3 region: CASSPGTTLHEQYF. The CDR3 DNA follows: TGCGCCAGCAGCCCCGGGACTACGCTCCACGAGCAGTACTTC.

The V call is TRBV12-5, the J call TRBJ2-3; either TRBD1 or TRBD2 may fit D (5 bases each). CDR3 size: 12 residues. V shed 8 bases and J shed 0 bases, with 6 bases lying between them. From germline, CDR1 is LGHNT and CDR2 FRNRAP. The CDR3 DNA is TGTGCTAGTCGGGGCAGCACAGATACGCAGTATTTT. Protein: CASRGSTDTQYF.

The V call is TRBV5-1, the J call TRBJ2-2; tentatively, D is TRBD1 (5 bases). Trimming removed 4 bases from V and 1 base from J, with 8 bases in between. The CDR3 consists of 14 residues. Germline loops: CDR1 SGHRS, CDR2 YFSETQ. The CDR3 DNA reads TGCGCCAGCAGCCACCAGGGGAACACCGGGGAGCTGTTTTTT. Translating it yields CASSHQGNTGELFF.

This chain links TRBV28 with TRBJ1-2; 10 bases line up with TRBD1. The V segment lost 3 bases and the J segment 4 bases; nucleotides outside the gene matches: 8. CDR3 length: 16 amino acids. Germline values: CDR1 MDHEN, CDR2 SYDVKM. The CDR3 sequence: CASSFPLRDRGYGYTF. The DNA for the CDR3 is TGTGCCAGCAGTTTCCCTCTCCGGGACAGGGGCTATGGCTACACCTTC.

A word on this clone: The sample has other DNA sequences that encode this CDR3 too. The chain uses TRBV10-3 and TRBJ1-1, with D hard to call. The CDR3 totals 12 residues. The V gene lost 2 bases and the J gene lost 4 bases, with 5 bases spanning the gap. Per germline, CDR1 ENHRY and CDR2 SYGVKD. The CDR3 coding sequence is TGTGCCATCAGTGAGCCGGGCACTGAAGCTTTCTTT. Protein sequence: CAISEPGTEAFF.